This T cell receptor (beta chain) was captured by sequencing in a study of shared clonotypes between healthy human individuals. Study results and caveats: Only blood samples were collected, and tissue repertoires likely differ.

All donors were healthy HIV-negative adults lacking recent acute infections or vaccinations. Of note for this clone: Its target is unknown.

Germline V gene sequence: CDR1 SGHRS, CDR2 YFSETQ. V lost 0 bases, J lost 9 bases, and 19 bases lay in between. The CDR3 consists of 16 residues. DNA at 200 ng, about 30,000 T cell genomes, went into sorted-subset replicate PCRs. Sequencing used immunoSEQ multiplex PCR; TCRdb keeps in-frame clones, though not all of them. The table has millions of clones, just over 90% seen once. The sample consisted of naive CD4+ T cells sorted from blood. Subset given: CD45RA+ positively selected. The source is a man aged 18 to 29 in good health. The J gene is TRBJ2-1, the V gene TRBV5-1; TRBD1 might be the D (6 bases). The CDR3 region has the DNA TGCGCCAGCAGCTTGGAACCGACAGGAGTAGGAGGTGAGCAGTTCTTC. Protein sequence: CASSLEPTGVGGEQFF.